The present T cell receptor beta chain was sequenced within a study of cytomegalovirus exposure and HLA in healthy donors. Study conclusions and caveats: The classifier reportedly diagnosed cytomegalovirus status with high specificity and sensitivity. Further analysis was carried out later, and it showed several of the most significant clusters appearing linked to common viral pathogens. Clonal expansion was found to be greater in HLA-associated TCR beta chains than in equally common others in a later analysis. When analyzed later, a missense DCLRE1C variant was found to be linked to TCR beta V- and J-gene trimming.

The CDR3 has 15 amino acids. Germline V gives CDR1 SEHNR, CDR2 FQNEAQ (reference sequence). V was cut by 1 base and J by 2 bases, with 12 bases left in between. The PCR used 60 Vbeta and 13 Jbeta primers. TCRdb keeps only in-frame clones here, not all; method: immunoSEQ multiplex PCR. There are fewer than 200,000 clones in the sample; over 80% occur only once, and about 4.3% lies in the top ten. In regard to this clone: Its specificity is not known.

The rearrangement joins TRBV7-9 to TRBJ2-7; possibly TRBD1 for D (7 bases). Sequencing was done on a sample of PBMCs. The receptor was isolated from a woman aged 45-65 years in good health and CMV-seropositive. CDR3 amino acids: CASSLGQGGTYEQYF. In DNA form, the CDR3 reads TGTGCCAGCAGCTTAGGACAGGGAGGTACCTACGAGCAGTACTTC.